One and the same sample provided the 22 T cell receptor beta chains below, sequenced in a study of cytomegalovirus exposure and HLA in healthy donors. It was with 60 Vbeta and 13 Jbeta primers that the PCR ran. TCRdb keeps only in-frame clones here, not all; method: immunoSEQ multiplex PCR. This sample carries roughly 140,000 clones, about three fifths of them seen once, and the ten largest clones take about 7.1%. The sequencing sample was made of PBMCs. These TCRs come from a woman aged 55 to 70 in good health and CMV-seropositive.

This clone showed up just once. V usage is TRBV28 and J usage is TRBJ1-1, with no clear D. The germline CDR1 and CDR2 sequences are MDHEN and SYDVKM. The CDR3 length is 12 residues. V lost 8 bases, J lost 4 bases, and 11 bases lay in between. The CDR3 here is CASRLKSTEAFF. The CDR3 nucleotides are TGTGCCAGCCGACTTAAGAGCACTGAAGCTTTCTTT. Using reference TRBV28 and TRBJ1-1 for the parts outside the CDR3, the full variable domain is DVKVTQSSRYLVKRTGEKVFLECVQDMDHENMFWYRQDPGLGLRLIYFSYDVKMKEKGDIPEGYSVSREKKERFSLILESASTNQTSMYLCASRLKSTEAFFGQGTRLTVV.

The chain carries TRBV9 and TRBJ2-1; TRBD2 is a possible D gene (5 bases). Germline CDR1 SGDLS, CDR2 YYNGEE. The CDR3 consists of 15 residues. The germline V and J ends were trimmed by 5 bases and 5 bases, with 17 bases remaining between them. The CDR3: CASSLWGSVDNEQFF. CDR3 bases: TGTGCCAGCAGTTTATGGGGTAGCGTTGACAATGAGCAGTTCTTC.

Only a few counts were recorded for this clone. The CDR3 DNA reads as TGTGCCAGCAGCTCCCGGACAGTGGCCCTTGATACAGCTTTCTTT. It translates to CASSSRTVALDTAFF. The chain couples TRBV7-9 to TRBJ1-1; weak D call: TRBD1 (6 bases). This CDR3 spans 15 amino acids. V lost 4 bases and J lost 10, with 22 bases in between. Looked up from germline, CDR1 is SEHNR and CDR2 is FQNEAQ (reference sequence).

V gene TRBV7-9 combines with J gene TRBJ1-4; perhaps TRBD1 as D (5 bases). With 2 bases removed from V and 6 bases from J, the gap between germline ends came to 7 bases. This CDR3 has 13 residues. Per germline, CDR1 SEHNR and CDR2 FQNEAQ (reference sequence). The CDR3 DNA follows: TGTGCCAGCAGCTTAACGACAGATGAAAAACTGTTTTTT. It codes for CASSLTTDEKLFF. Full variable domain (missing parts from reference TRBV7-9 and TRBJ1-4): DTGVSQNPRHKITKRGQNVTFRCDPISEHNRLYWYRQTLGQGPEFLTYFQNEAQLEKSRLLSDRFSAERPKGSFSTLEIQRTEQGDSAMYLCASSLTTDEKLFFGSGTQLSVL.

The chain is built from TRBV13 and TRBJ2-1; TRBD1 matches 9 bases. This CDR3 spans 15 amino acids. The trim removed 2 bases at V and 5 bases at J, leaving 4 bases unmatched. In germline, CDR1 is PRHDT, CDR2 FYEKMQ (reference sequence). The CDR3: CASSLRDRANNEQFF. For the CDR3, the DNA is TGTGCCAGCAGCTTAAGGGACAGGGCCAACAATGAGCAGTTCTTC.

This chain links TRBV2 with TRBJ2-2, with 8 bases lining up with TRBD2. Trimming took 4 bases from V and 4 from J; bases not matched to a gene: 20. The V gene's germline CDR1 is SNHLY and CDR2 FYNNEI. The CDR3 is made up of 20 amino acids. The chain's CDR3 is CASSGPGQQAYSGITGELFF. The CDR3 DNA follows: TGTGCCAGCAGTGGACCCGGGCAACAAGCCTATAGCGGGATCACCGGGGAGCTGTTTTTT.

The chain couples TRBV7-9 to TRBJ2-1; a possible D gene is TRBD2 (5 bases). The CDR3 has 16 residues. V was shortened by 1 base and J by 8 bases, with 18 bases between the two germline ends. Germline assignment: CDR1 SEHNR and CDR2 FQNEAQ (reference sequence). The chain's CDR3 is CASSLVGGVATDEQFF. The CDR3 bases are TGTGCCAGCAGCTTAGTCGGAGGAGTGGCAACAGATGAGCAGTTCTTC.

Only a few counts were recorded for this clone. The chain recombines TRBV5-1 with TRBJ2-2; TRBD2 is a possible D gene (5 bases). Germline CDR1 and CDR2: SGHRS and YFSETQ. The CDR3 covers 14 residues. The ends were cut back, 1 base at V and 7 bases at J, with 11 bases in the middle. The CDR3 region has the DNA TGCGCCAGCAGCTTGCGAGGGATTCACGGGGAGCTGTTTTTT. Translated, it gives CASSLRGIHGELFF.

This rearrangement joins TRBV30 to TRBJ1-5; D gene unclear. CDR3 length: 12 amino acids. Per the germline V gene, CDR1 is GTSNPN and CDR2 is SVGIG (reference sequence). V shed 2 bases and J shed 5 bases, with 7 bases lying between them. The CDR3: CAWSNQDQPQHF. The CDR3 bases are TGTGCCTGGAGTAACCAGGATCAGCCCCAGCATTTT.

The chain is built from TRBV6-5 and TRBJ2-5; perhaps TRBD1 as D (6 bases). The better agreement between TRBJ2-7 and the DNA end casts doubt on the J call. Germline loops: CDR1 MNHEY, CDR2 SVGAGI. This CDR3 has 13 amino acids. CDR3 DNA sequence: TGTGCCAGCAGTTACCTTACAGGGCGCGAGCAGTACTTC. Its translation: CASSYLTGREQYF.

The chain combines TRBV28 with TRBJ2-7, with D possibly being TRBD2 (5 bases). This CDR3 contains 13 residues. V was shortened by 8 bases and J by 6 bases, with 17 bases between the two germline ends. Germline lookup yields CDR1 MDHEN and CDR2 SYDVKM. The CDR3 DNA reads TGTGCCAGCCGAATAGCGTTATCGCTCGAGCAGTACTTC. Amino acid sequence: CASRIALSLEQYF.

The rearrangement links TRBV5-1 to TRBJ2-1; 9 bases line up with TRBD2. CDR3 size: 15 residues. With V trimmed by 0 bases and J by 7 bases, 5 bases remained unmatched. Germline V gives CDR1 SGHRS, CDR2 YFSETQ. Here the CDR3 reads CASSLDGGGENEQFF. CDR3 DNA sequence: TGCGCCAGCAGCTTGGATGGCGGGGGGGAAAATGAGCAGTTCTTC.

This chain uses TRBV7-9 with TRBJ1-5; weak D call: TRBD1 (5 bases). Trimming stripped 1 base from V and 5 bases from J, with 12 bases between. The germline V gene has CDR1 SEHNR and CDR2 FQNEAQ (reference sequence). The CDR3 loop spans 15 amino acids. The CDR3 loop reads CASSLGTTGHQPQHF. CDR3 DNA: TGTGCCAGCAGCTTAGGAACCACAGGTCATCAGCCCCAGCATTTT.

V gene TRBV7-8 combines with J gene TRBJ2-6, with 7 bases fitting TRBD1. CDR1 is SGHVS and CDR2 is FQNEAQ in the germline V gene. V was pared by 6 bases and J by 3 bases, with 5 bases of the junction left unmatched. This CDR3 has 15 residues. The CDR3 loop reads CASSRDRVGANVLTF. Written as DNA, the CDR3 is TGTGCCAGCAGTAGAGACAGGGTTGGGGCCAACGTCCTGACTTTC.

The chain combines TRBV15 with TRBJ2-7, with D tentatively TRBD1 (6 bases). Trimming removed 2 bases from V and 5 bases from J, with 10 bases in between. Germline CDR1 is LNHNV and CDR2 is YYDKDF (reference sequence). The CDR3 covers 13 residues. The CDR3 loop is CATSRLGQHEQYF. DNA for the CDR3: TGTGCCACCAGCAGACTCGGACAGCACGAGCAGTACTTC.

The rearrangement links TRBV28 to TRBJ1-1; no firm D call. V was clipped by 3 bases and J by 0 bases, with 5 bases between them. CDR3 length: 13 residues. Germline V gives CDR1 MDHEN, CDR2 SYDVKM. The CDR3 sequence is CASSFQVNTEAFF. The CDR3 DNA reads as TGTGCCAGCAGTTTTCAGGTGAACACTGAAGCTTTCTTT.

The chain couples TRBV28 to TRBJ2-7; 7 bases map to TRBD1. V shed 6 bases and J 4 bases; nucleotides not matched to a gene: 15. This CDR3 is 16 amino acids long. Germline loops: CDR1 MDHEN, CDR2 SYDVKM. The CDR3 region is CASRDSFRTGDYEQYF. CDR3 in DNA: TGTGCCAGCAGGGACTCATTTAGAACAGGGGATTACGAGCAGTACTTC. Together with reference TRBV28 and TRBJ2-7, the CDR3 gives the full variable domain: DVKVTQSSRYLVKRTGEKVFLECVQDMDHENMFWYRQDPGLGLRLIYFSYDVKMKEKGDIPEGYSVSREKKERFSLILESASTNQTSMYLCASRDSFRTGDYEQYFGPGTRLTVT.

This rearrangement joins TRBV21-1 to TRBJ2-1; the table's TRBD2 call for D was not verified on the DNA. TRBV21-1 counts as a pseudogene. CDR3 length: 17 residues. CDR3 in DNA: TGTGCCAGCAGCAAAGATCAGCGGGGGGCCTCCTACAATGAGCAGTTCTTC. Its protein product is CASSKDQRGASYNEQFF.

This rearrangement joins TRBV6-6 to TRBJ1-1; the D is unclear. V lost 2 bases to trimming and J lost 1 base, with 5 bases between them. CDR3 length equals 13 residues. Germline V gene sequence: CDR1 MNHNY, CDR2 SVGAGI (reference sequence). The CDR3 DNA reads TGTGCCAGCAGTTACGAAGCGAACACTGAAGCTTTCTTT. Residues: CASSYEANTEAFF.

This clone came up once. The J gene is TRBJ2-5, the V gene TRBV19; maybe TRBD2 (5 bases). This CDR3 region has 16 residues. The V end lost 5 bases, the J end lost 1 base, and 17 bases lay between the germline ends. Germline V lookup: CDR1 LNHDA, CDR2 SQIVND (reference sequence). The CDR3: CASSPTATGIQETQYF. The CDR3 DNA follows: TGTGCCAGTAGTCCGACCGCGACGGGGATCCAAGAGACCCAGTACTTC.

The chain carries TRBV27 and TRBJ1-4; a weak D match, TRBD1 (6 bases). CDR1 and CDR2 (germline): MNHEY, SMNVEV (reference sequence). V was cut by 5 bases and J by 0 bases, with 19 bases left in between. CDR3 length equals 18 residues. The DNA of the CDR3 is TGTGCCAGCAGTGTGACAGGCCGTCTTGAGGCAACTAATGAAAAACTGTTTTTT. Translated: CASSVTGRLEATNEKLFF.

V and J are TRBV30 and TRBJ2-2; 9 nucleotides agree with TRBD2. This CDR3 has 15 amino acids. Losses at the gene ends were 7 bases for V and 4 bases for J; bases not matched to a gene: 10. Germline V gene lookup returns CDR1 GTSNPN and CDR2 SVGIG (reference sequence). The CDR3 nucleotides read TGTGCCTCTCCGGGGGAGCGGGAGGTCACCGGGGAGCTGTTTTTT. Protein sequence: CASPGEREVTGELFF.